One sample yielded the 16 T cell receptor beta chains listed below, sequenced in a study of blood T cell repertoires in COVID-19. Generated by immunoSEQ multiplex PCR, the TCRdb table keeps only in-frame clones and is missing some. Of approximately 180,000 clones in the sample, 87% were seen once. The sample consisted of peripheral blood. Every receptor here comes from a woman in her 70s with COVID-19, enrolled during active disease.

This clone was counted only a few times. V usage is TRBV6-5 and J usage is TRBJ2-1; D remains ambiguous. This CDR3 contains 15 residues. V was cut by 5 bases and J by 0 bases, with 11 bases left in between. CDR1 and CDR2 from the germline V gene are MNHEY and SVGAGI. CDR3 nucleotides: TGTGCCAGCAGTCCCGGTCTGAGCTCCTACAATGAGCAGTTCTTC. Its protein is CASSPGLSSYNEQFF.

The rearrangement joins TRBV9 to TRBJ1-1, with no clear D. Per germline, CDR1 SGDLS and CDR2 YYNGEE. This CDR3 spans 14 amino acids. V lost 0 bases and J 3 bases, leaving 9 bases between the germline ends. The CDR3 sequence: CASSVEPGDTEAFF. CDR3 nucleotide sequence: TGTGCCAGCAGCGTAGAACCCGGGGACACTGAAGCTTTCTTT.

The chain links TRBV30 to TRBJ1-5; a weak D match, TRBD1 (6 bases). Trimming removed 5 bases at V and 7 bases at J, with 18 bases between. The CDR3 totals 14 residues. Looked up from germline, CDR1 is GTSNPN and CDR2 is SVGIG (reference sequence). The CDR3 bases are TGTGCCTGGGAGAACAGGGTAAGGCGGCAGCCCCAGCATTTT. Translated: CAWENRVRRQPQHF.

The V call is TRBV7-2, the J call TRBJ1-1, with D unresolved. Deletions cut 3 bases from V and 1 base from J, with 9 bases between. The length of the CDR3 is 14 residues. Germline CDR1 and CDR2: SGHTA and FQGNSA. The CDR3 here is CASSFGGANTEAFF. CDR3 nucleotide sequence: TGTGCCAGCAGCTTCGGAGGAGCGAACACTGAAGCTTTCTTT.

The chain links TRBV7-2 to TRBJ2-7; 10 nucleotides match TRBD2. From germline, CDR1 is SGHTA and CDR2 FQGNSA. Germline trimming cut 2 bases from V and 3 bases from J; bases unmatched to any gene: 4. The CDR3 runs to 15 residues. The chain's CDR3 is CASSLSSGSIYEQYF. The CDR3 nucleotides read TGTGCCAGCAGCTTATCTAGCGGGAGCATCTACGAGCAGTACTTC.

In DNA form, the CDR3 reads TGCGCCAGCAGCGCCCGACAGGGGAGTGACGGGGAGCTGTTTTTT. This codes for CASSARQGSDGELFF. The chain is built from TRBV5-1 and TRBJ2-2; 8 positions agree with TRBD1. The ends lost 4 bases at V and 7 bases at J; junction bases unmatched: 9. The CDR3 is made up of 15 amino acids. The germline V gene encodes CDR1 SGHRS and CDR2 YFSETQ.

The chain combines TRBV3-1 (or the pseudogene TRBV3-2) with TRBJ1-5; tentative D call: TRBD1 (5 bases). Germline loops: CDR1 LGHDT, CDR2 YNNKEL (reference sequence). Trimming left V 4 bases short and J 4 bases short, with 14 bases between. The CDR3 runs to 15 residues. CDR3 in amino acids: CASSPHAGINQPQHF. DNA for the CDR3: TGTGCCAGCAGCCCCCACGCAGGGATAAATCAGCCCCAGCATTTT.

V and J are TRBV5-1 and TRBJ2-2; D unclear. Trimming removed 5 bases from V and 3 bases from J, with 5 bases in between. Germline V gene data show CDR1 as SGHRS and CDR2 as YFSETQ. The CDR3 has 12 amino acids. For the CDR3, the DNA is TGCGCCAGCAGGACTGACACCGGGGAGCTGTTTTTT. The encoded protein is CASRTDTGELFF.

The genes are TRBV20-1 and TRBJ1-3; D is undetermined. The V gene's germline CDR1 is DFQATT and CDR2 SNEGSKA (reference sequence). The CDR3 is 11 residues long. V lost 1 base to trimming and J lost 6 bases, with 4 bases between them. DNA of the CDR3: TGCAGTGCTAGAGTATTAAACACCATATATTTT. Residues: CSARVLNTIYF.

The chain recombines TRBV3-1 (or the pseudogene TRBV3-2) with TRBJ1-1, with D perhaps TRBD1 (6 bases). V was pared by 1 base and J by 10 bases, with 13 bases between. The CDR3 extends over 13 amino acids. CDR1 and CDR2 from the germline V gene are LGHDT and YNNKEL (reference sequence). This CDR3 reads CASSQASTQGAFF. The CDR3 DNA reads TGTGCCAGCAGCCAAGCCTCAACACAGGGAGCTTTCTTT.

The chain combines TRBV18 with TRBJ1-3; the match to TRBD1 covers 8 bases. The CDR3 contains 16 residues. Germline V gives CDR1 KGHSH, CDR2 LQKENI. V gave up 1 base and J gave up 8 bases; unmatched junction bases: 10. CDR3 bases: TGTGCCAGCTCACCACTGATCAGGGGGCTCACGGACACCATATATTTT. It translates to CASSPLIRGLTDTIYF.

The chain links TRBV2 to TRBJ1-3; D call uncertain. Per germline, CDR1 SNHLY and CDR2 FYNNEI. This CDR3 is 13 amino acids long. Trimming removed 10 bases from V and 3 bases from J, with 13 bases in between. The DNA for the CDR3 is TGTGCCATGCAAGGAGGAAATGGAAACACCATATATTTT. Residues: CAMQGGNGNTIYF.

The J gene is TRBJ1-2, the V gene TRBV11-2, with a weak D call TRBD1 (5 bases). Deletions cut 4 bases from V and 4 bases from J, with 16 bases between. The CDR3 runs to 15 residues. CDR1 and CDR2 (germline): SGHAT, FQNNGV. The DNA of the CDR3 is TGTGCCAGCAGCTCCGTCAGGAGGGACCGCTATGGCTACACCTTC. This gives the protein CASSSVRRDRYGYTF.

J is TRBJ2-7 and V is TRBV10-3, with 9 bases that match TRBD1. The CDR3 runs 14 residues. Per germline, CDR1 ENHRY and CDR2 SYGVKD. V lost 5 bases to trimming and J lost 0 bases; unmatched junction nucleotides: 2. CDR3 amino acids: CAISTGQGSYEQYF. CDR3 bases: TGTGCCATCAGTACGGGACAGGGCTCCTACGAGCAGTACTTC.

This sequence joins TRBV29-1 and TRBJ1-4; TRBD1 might be the D (5 bases). V shed 7 bases and J shed 4 bases, with 10 bases lying between them. CDR1 is SQVTM, CDR2 ANQGSEA, per germline. This CDR3 contains 12 residues. DNA for the CDR3: TGCAGCGCGGGACGGTATAATGAAAAACTGTTTTTT. This sequence encodes CSAGRYNEKLFF.

The chain is built from TRBV3-1 (or the pseudogene TRBV3-2) and TRBJ1-1; 7 bases map to TRBD1. CDR3 length: 13 residues. The germline gives CDR1 LGHDT, CDR2 YNNKEL (reference sequence). V was clipped by 3 bases and J by 9 bases; unmatched bases: 7. In DNA form, the CDR3 reads TGTGCCAGCAGCCAGAACTCAGGGGGACAAGCTTTCTTT. Protein: CASSQNSGGQAFF.